What follows describes a single T cell receptor (beta chain). This clonotype was seen a handful of times. Its antigen is currently not known. There are no base qualities to consult, and no much larger clone falls within one base. The data stem from a study of post-analysis software for immune sequencing data (dated by TCRdb to the mid-2010s). General notes on the study: Relapsing-remitting, secondary progressive and progressive-relapsing multiple sclerosis were recorded as disease courses, and subtype annotation was lacking for some patients. The multiple sclerosis patient repertoires were compared with 10 to 12 previously published healthy control repertoires from donors aged about 6 to 28 years. A subset of samples was prepared in parallel using single-end sample barcoding, then pooled and co-amplified after Illumina adapter ligation. Broad study findings and their caveats: Patients showed significantly higher frequencies than controls for a few TRBV segments, among them TRBV5-6, TRBV5-1 and TRBV20-1. Strong co-clustering of samples prepared in the same batch was shown by direct clustering with F measure, prompting a batch-effect correction. Multiple sclerosis patients had significantly lower normalized Chao1 diversity than controls, a result that suggests substantial peripheral T-cell clonal expansion. The multiple sclerosis patient group was slightly younger than the control group.

The germline V gene specifies SNHLY as CDR1 and FYNNEI as CDR2. Trimming accounts for 4 bases at V and 9 bases at J, while the number of junction bases matched to no gene is 0. The CDR3 numbers 11 residues from cysteine through phenylalanine. Of all the DNA, just the CDR3 is kept, 33 bases in frame from base 1. To demonstrate the VDJtools post-analysis software, TCR beta repertoires were profiled from the peripheral blood of about 13 young patients with multiple sclerosis. The multiple sclerosis patients were children and adolescents ranging in age from roughly 6 to 15 years. Libraries were prepared through PCR. Sequencing was performed on an Illumina HiSeq 2500. To reduce PCR and sequencing biases, unique molecular identifiers were incorporated into the TCR beta cDNA libraries. About 500,000 cDNA molecules were obtained for every 1 to 10 million input T cells, so each molecule roughly corresponded to one T cell. The patient libraries were prepared and sequenced using the same protocol as the earlier healthy control dataset. Samples belonging to the same batch were prepared together, multiplexed and sequenced on a shared HiSeq lane. The original methods were these. Raw barcoded reads were processed with MIGEC, discarding single-read molecular identifier groups before consensus assembly and CDR3 extraction. VDJtools was used for post-analysis of the clonotype tables, and diversity was normalized by down-sampling every dataset to the size of the smallest sample. To correct batch-related cross-sample contamination, repertoire overlap clustering matched CDR3 amino acid sequences but not nucleotide sequences. TCRdb's own reprocessing of the public reads used fastp at Q25 and MiXCR and kept productive beta chains. Records with the same CDR3 protein are collapsed into one entry carrying the most frequent genes and DNA. TCRdb's processing, not the authors', yielded these V and J calls. Across this sample there are some 890,000 distinct CDR3 sequences, with around 53% seen only once. Approximately 4.4% of the sample goes to the ten largest clones.

The V and J segments used are TRBV2 and TRBJ2-1, with 7 bases matching TRBD2. The sequenced sample consisted of blood. The clonotype was recovered from a girl between 5 and 17 years old with multiple sclerosis. The nucleotide sequence reads as follows: TGTGCCAGCAGTGCGGGGGGTGAGCAGTTCTTC. Translated, it reads CASSAGGEQFF.